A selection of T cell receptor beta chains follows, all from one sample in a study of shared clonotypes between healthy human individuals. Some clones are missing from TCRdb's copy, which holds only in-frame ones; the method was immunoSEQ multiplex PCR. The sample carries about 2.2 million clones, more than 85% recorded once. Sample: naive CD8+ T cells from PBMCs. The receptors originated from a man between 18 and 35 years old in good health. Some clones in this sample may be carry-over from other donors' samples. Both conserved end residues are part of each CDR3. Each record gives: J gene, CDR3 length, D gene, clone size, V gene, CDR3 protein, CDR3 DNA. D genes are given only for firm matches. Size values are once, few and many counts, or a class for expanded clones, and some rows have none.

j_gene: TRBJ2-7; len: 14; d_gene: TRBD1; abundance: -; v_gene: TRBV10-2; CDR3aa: CASSEKGQGYEQYF; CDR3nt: TGCGCCAGCAGTGAAAAGGGACAGGGTTACGAGCAGTACTTC
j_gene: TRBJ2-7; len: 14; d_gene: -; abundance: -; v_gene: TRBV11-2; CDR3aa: CASSLGAGAYEQYF; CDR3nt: TGTGCCAGCAGCTTAGGGGCAGGGGCCTACGAGCAGTACTTC
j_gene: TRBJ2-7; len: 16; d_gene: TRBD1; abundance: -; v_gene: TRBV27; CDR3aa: CASSLGVGTGSYEQYF; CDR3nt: TGTGCCAGCAGTTTGGGCGTGGGGACAGGCTCCTACGAGCAGTACTTC
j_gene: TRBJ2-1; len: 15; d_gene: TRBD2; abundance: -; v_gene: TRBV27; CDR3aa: CASSKPGLAHNEQFF; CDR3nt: TGTGCCAGCAGTAAACCGGGACTAGCTCACAATGAGCAGTTCTTC
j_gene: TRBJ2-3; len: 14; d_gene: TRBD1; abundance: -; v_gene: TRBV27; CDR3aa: CASSFGTATDTQYF; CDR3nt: TGTGCCAGCAGTTTTGGGACAGCCACAGATACGCAGTATTTT
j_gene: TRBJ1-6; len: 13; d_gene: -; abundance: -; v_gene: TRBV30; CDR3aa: CAGAVGFMSPLHF; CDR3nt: TGTGCCGGAGCCGTAGGGTTTATGTCACCCCTCCACTTT
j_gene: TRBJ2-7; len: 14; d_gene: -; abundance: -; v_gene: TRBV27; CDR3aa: CASSLSSFSYEQYF; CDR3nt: TGTGCCAGCAGTCTAAGCAGTTTCTCCTACGAGCAGTACTTC
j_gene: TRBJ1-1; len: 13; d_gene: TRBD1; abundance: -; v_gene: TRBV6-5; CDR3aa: CASSLDRGYEAFF; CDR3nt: TGTGCCAGCAGTTTGGACAGGGGGTATGAAGCTTTCTTT
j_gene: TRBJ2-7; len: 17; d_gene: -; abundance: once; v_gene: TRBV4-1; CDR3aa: CASSQDLGRVQAYEQYF; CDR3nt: TGCGCCAGCAGCCAAGATCTCGGCAGGGTTCAGGCCTACGAGCAGTACTTC
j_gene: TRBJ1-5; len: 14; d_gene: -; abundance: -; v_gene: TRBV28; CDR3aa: CASTLGGTWQPQHF; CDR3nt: TGTGCCAGCACCCTTGGGGGGACCTGGCAGCCCCAGCATTTT
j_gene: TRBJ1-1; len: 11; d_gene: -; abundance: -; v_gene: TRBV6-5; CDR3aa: CASSPGSVSFF; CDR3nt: TGTGCCAGCAGCCCGGGGAGCGTTTCTTTCTTT
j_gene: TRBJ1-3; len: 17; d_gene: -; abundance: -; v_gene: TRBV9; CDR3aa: CASSVGGRRISGNTIYF; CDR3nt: TGTGCCAGCAGCGTAGGAGGCAGGCGGATCTCTGGAAACACCATATATTTT
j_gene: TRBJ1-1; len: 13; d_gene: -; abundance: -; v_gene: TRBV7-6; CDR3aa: CASSFNIQTEAFF; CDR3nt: TGTGCCAGCAGCTTTAATATACAGACTGAAGCTTTCTTT
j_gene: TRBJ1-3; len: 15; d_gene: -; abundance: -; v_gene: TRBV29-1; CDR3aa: CSVEGPSSSGNTIYF; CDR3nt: TGCAGCGTTGAAGGGCCGTCTAGCTCTGGAAACACCATATATTTT
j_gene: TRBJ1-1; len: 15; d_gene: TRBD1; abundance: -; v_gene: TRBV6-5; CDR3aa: CASSYVGQGVPEAFF; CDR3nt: TGTGCCAGCAGTTACGTGGGACAGGGTGTGCCTGAAGCTTTCTTT
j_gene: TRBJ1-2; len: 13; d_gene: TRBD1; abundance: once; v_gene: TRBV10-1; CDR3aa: CASSTGQDYGYTF; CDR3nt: TGCGCCAGCAGCACGGGACAGGATTATGGCTACACCTTC
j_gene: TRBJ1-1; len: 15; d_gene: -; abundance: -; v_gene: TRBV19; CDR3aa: CASSMRGPEKSEAFF; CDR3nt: TGTGCCAGTAGTATGCGAGGGCCTGAGAAGTCTGAAGCTTTCTTT
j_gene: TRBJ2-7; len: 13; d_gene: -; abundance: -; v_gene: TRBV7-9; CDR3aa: CASSLTESYEQYF; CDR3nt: TGTGCCAGCAGCTTAACAGAAAGCTACGAGCAGTACTTC
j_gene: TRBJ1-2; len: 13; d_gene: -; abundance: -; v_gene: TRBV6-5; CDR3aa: CASSYSGSYGYTF; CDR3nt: TGTGCCAGCAGTTATTCGGGATCGTATGGCTACACCTTC
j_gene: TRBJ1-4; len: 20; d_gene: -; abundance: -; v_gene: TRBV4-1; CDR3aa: CASSQEDWLVSGRPNEKLFF; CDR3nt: TGCGCCAGCAGCCAAGAGGACTGGTTGGTTTCGGGACGGCCAAATGAAAAACTGTTTTTT
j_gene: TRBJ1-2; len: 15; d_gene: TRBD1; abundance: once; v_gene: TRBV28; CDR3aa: CASSLDRGRNYGYTF; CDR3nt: TGTGCCAGCAGTTTAGACAGGGGGCGAAACTATGGCTACACCTTC
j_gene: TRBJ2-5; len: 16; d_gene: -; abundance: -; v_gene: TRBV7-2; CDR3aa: CASSLGFQGKGETQYF; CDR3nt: TGTGCCAGCAGCCTAGGGTTTCAGGGGAAAGGAGAGACCCAGTACTTC
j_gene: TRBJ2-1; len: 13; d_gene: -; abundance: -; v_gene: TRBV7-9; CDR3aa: CASSLGGSNEQFF; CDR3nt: TGTGCCAGCAGCTTAGGGGGCTCCAATGAGCAGTTCTTC
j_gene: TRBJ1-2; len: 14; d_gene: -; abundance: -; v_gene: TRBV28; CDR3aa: CASSEMRGDYGYTF; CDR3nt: TGTGCCAGCAGTGAAATGAGGGGGGACTATGGCTACACCTTC
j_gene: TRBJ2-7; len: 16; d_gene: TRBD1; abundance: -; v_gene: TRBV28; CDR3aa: CASSLYGTGGPYEQYF; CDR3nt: TGTGCCAGCAGTTTATATGGGACAGGGGGGCCATACGAGCAGTACTTC
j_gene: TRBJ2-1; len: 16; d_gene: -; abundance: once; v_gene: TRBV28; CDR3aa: CASSLWGFRGDNEQFF; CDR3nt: TGTGCCAGCAGTTTATGGGGCTTTCGGGGAGACAATGAGCAGTTCTTC
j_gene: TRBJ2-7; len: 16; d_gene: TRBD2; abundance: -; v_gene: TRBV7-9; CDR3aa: CASSPDGLAGAYEQYF; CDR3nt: TGTGCCAGCAGCCCCGATGGGCTAGCGGGGGCCTACGAGCAGTACTTC
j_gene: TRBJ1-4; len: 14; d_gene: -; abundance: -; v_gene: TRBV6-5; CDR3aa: CASSQGLRNEKLFF; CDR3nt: TGTGCCAGCAGCCAGGGACTACGAAATGAAAAACTGTTTTTT
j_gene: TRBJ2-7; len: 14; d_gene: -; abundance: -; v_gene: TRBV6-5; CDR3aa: CASSYATGFLEQYF; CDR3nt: TGTGCCAGCAGTTACGCTACAGGGTTTCTCGAGCAGTACTTC
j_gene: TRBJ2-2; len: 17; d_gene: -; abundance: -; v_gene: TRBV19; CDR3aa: CASSIDLLRGNTGELFF; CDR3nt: TGTGCCAGTAGTATAGATCTATTGCGGGGTAACACCGGGGAGCTGTTTTTT
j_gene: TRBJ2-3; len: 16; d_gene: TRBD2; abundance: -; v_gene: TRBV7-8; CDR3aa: CASSPNRTSGGSTQYF; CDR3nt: TGTGCCAGCAGCCCAAATCGGACTAGCGGGGGTAGTACGCAGTATTTT
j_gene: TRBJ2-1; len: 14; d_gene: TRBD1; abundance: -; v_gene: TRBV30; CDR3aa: CAWSVGRDSHEQFF; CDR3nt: TGTGCCTGGAGTGTAGGCCGGGACAGCCATGAGCAGTTCTTC
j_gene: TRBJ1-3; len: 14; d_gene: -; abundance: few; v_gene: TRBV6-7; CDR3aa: CASSHGGTGNTIYF; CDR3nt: TGTGCCAGCAGCCACGGGGGAACTGGAAACACCATATATTTT
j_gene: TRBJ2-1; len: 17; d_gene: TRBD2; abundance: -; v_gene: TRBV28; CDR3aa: CASSFPRSGLAYNEQFF; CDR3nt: TGTGCCAGCAGTTTTCCACGGTCGGGACTAGCCTACAATGAGCAGTTCTTC
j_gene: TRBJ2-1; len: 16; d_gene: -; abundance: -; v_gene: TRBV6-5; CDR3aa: CASSYSTGEFYNEQFF; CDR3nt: TGTGCCAGCAGTTACTCGACGGGAGAGTTTTACAATGAGCAGTTCTTC
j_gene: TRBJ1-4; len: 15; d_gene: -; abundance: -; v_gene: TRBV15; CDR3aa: CATSRDGQLNEKLFF; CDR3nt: TGTGCCACCAGCAGAGATGGGCAACTTAATGAAAAACTGTTTTTT
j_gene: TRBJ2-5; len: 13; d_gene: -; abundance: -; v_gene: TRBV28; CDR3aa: CASSQGIGETQYF; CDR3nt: TGTGCCAGCAGCCAAGGGATCGGAGAGACCCAGTACTTC
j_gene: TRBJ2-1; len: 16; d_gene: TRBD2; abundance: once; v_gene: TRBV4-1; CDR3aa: CASSQDLPSGKNEQFF; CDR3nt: TGCGCCAGCAGCCAAGATCTTCCTAGCGGGAAAAATGAGCAGTTCTTC
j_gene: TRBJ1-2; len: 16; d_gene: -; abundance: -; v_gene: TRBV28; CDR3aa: CASSLLARSSIYGYTF; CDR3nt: TGTGCCAGCAGTTTATTAGCTCGATCGTCAATCTATGGCTACACCTTC
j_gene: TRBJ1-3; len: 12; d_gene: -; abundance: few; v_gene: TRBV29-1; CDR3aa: CSALLPGNTIYF; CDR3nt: TGCAGCGCCCTATTACCCGGAAACACCATATATTTT
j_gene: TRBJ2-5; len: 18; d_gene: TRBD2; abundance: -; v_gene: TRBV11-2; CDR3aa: CASSGGTHSGRVSETQYF; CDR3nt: TGTGCCAGCAGCGGAGGGACACACTCCGGGAGGGTTTCGGAGACCCAGTACTTC
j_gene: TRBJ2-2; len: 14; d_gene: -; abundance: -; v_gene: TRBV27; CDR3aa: CASSFSEDTGELFF; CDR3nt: TGTGCCAGCAGTTTCAGCGAGGACACCGGGGAGCTGTTTTTT
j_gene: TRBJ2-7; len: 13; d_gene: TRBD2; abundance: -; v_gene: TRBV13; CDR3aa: CASSGGVNYEQYF; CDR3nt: TGTGCCAGCTCCGGGGGGGTGAACTACGAGCAGTACTTC
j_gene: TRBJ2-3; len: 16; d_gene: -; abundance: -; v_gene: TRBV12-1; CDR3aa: CASSFDPSGRVDTQYF; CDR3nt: TGTGCCAGCAGCTTTGATCCTAGCGGGAGGGTAGATACGCAGTATTTT
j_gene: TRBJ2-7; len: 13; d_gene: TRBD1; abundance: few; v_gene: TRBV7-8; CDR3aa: CASSLDRGHEQYF; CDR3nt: TGTGCCAGCAGCTTAGACAGGGGCCACGAGCAGTACTTC
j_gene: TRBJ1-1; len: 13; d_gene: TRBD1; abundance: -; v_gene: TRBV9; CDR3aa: CASSEDRWTEAFF; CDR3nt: TGTGCCAGCAGCGAGGACAGGTGGACTGAAGCTTTCTTT
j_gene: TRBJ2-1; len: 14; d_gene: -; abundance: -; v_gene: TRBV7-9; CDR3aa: CASSFGGAYNEQFF; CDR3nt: TGTGCCAGCAGCTTTGGCGGTGCCTACAATGAGCAGTTCTTC
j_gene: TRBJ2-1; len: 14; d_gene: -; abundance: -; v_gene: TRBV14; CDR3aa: CASSQDEEGNEQFF; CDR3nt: TGTGCCAGCAGCCAAGATGAGGAGGGCAATGAGCAGTTCTTC
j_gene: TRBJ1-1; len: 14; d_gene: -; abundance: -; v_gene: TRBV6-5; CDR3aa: CASSPNPWGGEAFF; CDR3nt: TGTGCCAGCAGTCCAAACCCCTGGGGAGGAGAAGCTTTCTTT
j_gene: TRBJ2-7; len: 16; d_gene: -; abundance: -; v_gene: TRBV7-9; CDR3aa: CASSAPRLDFSYEQYF; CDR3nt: TGTGCCAGCAGCGCCCCGAGACTAGACTTCTCTTACGAGCAGTACTTC